This T cell receptor (beta chain) was captured by sequencing in a study of T cells in Graves' hyperthyroidism and ophthalmopathy. Amplification of TCR beta CDR3 regions used RNA as the template. HTBI primers were employed in a first-round RT-PCR of the TCR CDR3. TCRdb redid the calling of the multiplex PCR reads with MiXCR, one entry per CDR3 protein. The data show over 250,000 distinct CDR3 sequences, approximately 15% seen once. Uncontrolled infection, other autoimmune disease, pregnancy or lactation led to exclusion. This CDR3 contains 16 residues. CDR1 and CDR2 from the germline V gene are LGHNA and YNFKEQ. V trimming: 4 bases; J trimming: 5 bases; junction bases outside the gene matches: 8. Overall study results and limits: The blood repertoire included most of the expanded thyroid clonotypes above 0.001.

On this clonotype itself: What it binds is unknown.

The chain joins TRBV4-2 to TRBJ2-1, with 10 bases that match TRBD2. Sequenced sample: blood. The TCR originated in a woman aged 40-49 years with Graves' ophthalmopathy. DNA for the CDR3: TGTGCCAGCAGCCCTACCGGGACTAGCGTCCACAATGAGCAGTTCTTC. Amino acid sequence: CASSPTGTSVHNEQFF.